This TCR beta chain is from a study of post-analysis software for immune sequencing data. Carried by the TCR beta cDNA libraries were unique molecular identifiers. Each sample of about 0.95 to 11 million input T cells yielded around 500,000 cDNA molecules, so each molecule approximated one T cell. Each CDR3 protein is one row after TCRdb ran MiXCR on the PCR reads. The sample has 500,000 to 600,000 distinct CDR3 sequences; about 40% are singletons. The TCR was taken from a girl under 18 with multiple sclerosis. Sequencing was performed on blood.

CDR3 bases: TGTGCCAGCAGCCGGGGGACAACCAAAGAGACCCAGTACTTC. This codes for CASSRGTTKETQYF. The chain joins TRBV11-3 to TRBJ2-5, with D perhaps given as TRBD1 or TRBD2 (6 bases each). The V end lost 5 bases, the J end lost 3 bases, and 13 bases lay between the germline ends. The CDR3 is 14 residues long. Germline lookup yields CDR1 SGHNT and CDR2 YENEEA.